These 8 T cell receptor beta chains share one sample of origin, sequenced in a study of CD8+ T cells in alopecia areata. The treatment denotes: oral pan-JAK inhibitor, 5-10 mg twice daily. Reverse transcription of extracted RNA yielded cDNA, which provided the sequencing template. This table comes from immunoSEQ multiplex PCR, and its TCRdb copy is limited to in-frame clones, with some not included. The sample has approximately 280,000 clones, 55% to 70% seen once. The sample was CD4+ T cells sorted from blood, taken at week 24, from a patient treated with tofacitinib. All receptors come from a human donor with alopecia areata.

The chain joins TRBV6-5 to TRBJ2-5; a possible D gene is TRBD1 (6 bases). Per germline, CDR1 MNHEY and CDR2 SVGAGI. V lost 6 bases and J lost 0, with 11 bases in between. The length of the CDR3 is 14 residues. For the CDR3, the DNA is TGTGCCAGCAGCCATCAGGGGAACCAAGAGACCCAGTACTTC. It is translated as CASSHQGNQETQYF.

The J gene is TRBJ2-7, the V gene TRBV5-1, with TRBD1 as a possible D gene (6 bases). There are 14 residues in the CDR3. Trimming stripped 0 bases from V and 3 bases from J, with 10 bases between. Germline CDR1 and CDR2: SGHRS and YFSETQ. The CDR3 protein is CASSLEVRGYEQYF. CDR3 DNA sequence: TGCGCCAGCAGCTTGGAAGTCAGGGGCTACGAGCAGTACTTC.

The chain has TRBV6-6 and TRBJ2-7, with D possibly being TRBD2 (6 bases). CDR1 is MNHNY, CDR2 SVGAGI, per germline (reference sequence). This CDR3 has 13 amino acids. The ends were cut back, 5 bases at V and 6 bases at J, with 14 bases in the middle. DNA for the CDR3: TGTGCCAGCAGTCCCGAGGGACTCTCCGAGCAGTACTTC. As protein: CASSPEGLSEQYF.

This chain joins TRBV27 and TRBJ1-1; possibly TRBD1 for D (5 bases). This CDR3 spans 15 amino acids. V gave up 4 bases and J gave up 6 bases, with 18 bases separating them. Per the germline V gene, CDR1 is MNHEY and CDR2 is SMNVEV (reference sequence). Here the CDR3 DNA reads TGTGCCAGCAGTTCCCATGGGGCAGGGCACGCTGAAGCTTTCTTT. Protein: CASSSHGAGHAEAFF.

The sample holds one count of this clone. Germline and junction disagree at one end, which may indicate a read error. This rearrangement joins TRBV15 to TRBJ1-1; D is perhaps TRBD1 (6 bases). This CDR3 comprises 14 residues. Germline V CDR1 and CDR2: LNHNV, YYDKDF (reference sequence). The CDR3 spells CATSGDRWNTEAFF. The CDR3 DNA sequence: TGTGCCACCAGCGGAGACAGGTGGAACACTGAAGCTTTCTTT.

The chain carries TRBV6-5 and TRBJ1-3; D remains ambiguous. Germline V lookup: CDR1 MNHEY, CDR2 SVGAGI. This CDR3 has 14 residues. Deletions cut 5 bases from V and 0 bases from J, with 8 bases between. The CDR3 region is CASSSHFSGNTIYF. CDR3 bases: TGTGCCAGCAGTAGTCACTTCTCTGGAAACACCATATATTTT.

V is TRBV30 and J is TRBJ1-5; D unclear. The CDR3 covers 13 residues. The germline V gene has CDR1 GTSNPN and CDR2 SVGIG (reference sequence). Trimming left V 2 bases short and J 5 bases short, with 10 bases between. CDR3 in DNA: TGTGCCTGGAGTTCGGCAGTCGATCAGCCCCAGCATTTT. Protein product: CAWSSAVDQPQHF.

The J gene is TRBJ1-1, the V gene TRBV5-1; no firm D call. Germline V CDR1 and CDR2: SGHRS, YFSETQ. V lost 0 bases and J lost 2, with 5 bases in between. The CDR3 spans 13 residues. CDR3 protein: CASSLDPNTEAFF. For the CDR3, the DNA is TGCGCCAGCAGCTTGGACCCAAACACTGAAGCTTTCTTT. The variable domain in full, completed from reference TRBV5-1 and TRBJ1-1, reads KAGVTQTPRYLIKTRGQQVTLSCSPISGHRSVSWYQQTPGQGLQFLFEYFSETQRNKGNFPGRFSGRQFSNSRSEMNVSTLELGDSALYLCASSLDPNTEAFFGQGTRLTVV.